At least ten counts were recorded for the clone carrying this T cell receptor (beta chain). Constant-region reverse primers amplified full-length variable regions, followed by semi-nested Nested Universal Primer A PCR. TCRdb itself ran the 5' RACE reads through MiXCR, one entry per CDR3 protein. The sample consists of 35,000 to 50,000 distinct CDR3 sequences, 20% to 25% of them appearing once. V was cut by 8 bases and J by 4 bases, with 17 bases left in between. CDR3 length: 14 amino acids. Per the germline V gene, CDR1 is MNHEY and CDR2 is SMNVEV (reference sequence). Tregs were sorted as CD4+CD25+CD127-/low cells.

This rearrangement joins TRBV27 to TRBJ1-1; D perhaps matches TRBD1 (6 bases). Sequencing was done on a sample of Tregs sorted from blood. The clonotype was recovered from a female donor with breast cancer. The CDR3 here is CASARTGSTTEAFF. Here the CDR3 DNA reads TGTGCCAGCGCCCGAACAGGGTCGACCACTGAAGCTTTCTTT.